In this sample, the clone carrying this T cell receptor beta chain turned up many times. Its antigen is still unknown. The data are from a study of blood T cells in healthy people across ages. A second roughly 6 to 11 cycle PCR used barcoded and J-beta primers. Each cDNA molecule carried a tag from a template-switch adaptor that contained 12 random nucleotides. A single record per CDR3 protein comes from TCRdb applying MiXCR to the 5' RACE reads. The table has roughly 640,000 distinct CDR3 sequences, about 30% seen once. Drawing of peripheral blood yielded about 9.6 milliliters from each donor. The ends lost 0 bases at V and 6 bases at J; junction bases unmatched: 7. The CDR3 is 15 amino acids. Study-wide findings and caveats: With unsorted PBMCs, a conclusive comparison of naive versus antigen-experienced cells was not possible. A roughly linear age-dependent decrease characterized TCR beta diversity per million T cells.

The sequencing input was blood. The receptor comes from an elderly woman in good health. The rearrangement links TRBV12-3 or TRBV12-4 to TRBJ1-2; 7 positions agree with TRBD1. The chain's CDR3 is CASSLAAGGSNGYTF. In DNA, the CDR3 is TGTGCCAGCAGTTTAGCCGCAGGGGGAAGTAATGGCTACACCTTC.